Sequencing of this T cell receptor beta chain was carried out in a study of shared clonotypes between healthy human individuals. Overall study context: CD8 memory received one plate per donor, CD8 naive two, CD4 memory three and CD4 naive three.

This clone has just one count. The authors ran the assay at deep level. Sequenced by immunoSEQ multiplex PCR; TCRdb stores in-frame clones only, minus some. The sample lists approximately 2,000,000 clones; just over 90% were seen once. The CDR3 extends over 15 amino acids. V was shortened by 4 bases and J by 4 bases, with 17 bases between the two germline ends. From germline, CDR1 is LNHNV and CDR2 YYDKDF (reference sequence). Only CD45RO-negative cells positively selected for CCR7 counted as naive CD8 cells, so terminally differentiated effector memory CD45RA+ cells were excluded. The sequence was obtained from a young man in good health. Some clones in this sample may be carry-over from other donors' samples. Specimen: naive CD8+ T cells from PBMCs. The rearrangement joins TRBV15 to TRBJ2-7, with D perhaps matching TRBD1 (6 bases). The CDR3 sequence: CATSKPLGGNYEQYF. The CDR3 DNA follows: TGTGCCACCAGCAAACCTTTAGGGGGAAATTACGAGCAGTACTTC.